This TCR beta chain originates from a study of spatial heterogeneity in lung cancer. Study summary: Untreated early-stage non-small cell lung cancer patients, approximately 76 in total, were the donors.

TCRdb fed the 5' RACE reads into MiXCR, producing one record per CDR3 protein. The sample shows about 11,000 distinct CDR3 sequences, roughly 9.1% of them seen only once. The V end lost 3 bases, the J end lost 0 bases, and 7 bases lay between the germline ends. Germline V gene sequence: CDR1 DFQATT, CDR2 SNEGSKA (reference sequence). CDR3 size: 13 residues. Time point indicated: blood at routine non-recurrence follow-up after resection. The input material, whole RNA from tumor, nontumor lung or frozen PBMC, was sequenced unsorted. The chain combines TRBV20-1 with TRBJ2-3; perhaps TRBD1 as D (5 bases). The input for sequencing was PBMCs, taken at follow-up. The sequence came from a female donor with early-stage non-small cell lung cancer. In DNA form, the CDR3 reads TGCAGTGCTAGCAGGGCTAGCACAGATACGCAGTATTTT. Translation: CSASRASTDTQYF.